These 20 T cell receptor beta chains originate from one sample sequenced in a study of cytomegalovirus exposure and HLA in healthy donors. The PCR employed 60 Vbeta primers together with 13 Jbeta primers. TCRdb keeps only in-frame clones here, not all; method: immunoSEQ multiplex PCR. Of around 140,000 clones listed, 80% to 90% are singletons. Sequencing input: PBMCs. The origin of the receptors is a woman younger than 45 in good health and CMV-seronegative.

The CDR3 nucleotides read TGTGCCAGCAGTTCCTACCCGACGGACTCAACTAATGAAAAACTGTTTTTT. Its translation is CASSSYPTDSTNEKLFF. The chain links TRBV7-8 to TRBJ1-4; D gene uncertain. CDR1 and CDR2 (germline): SGHVS, FQNEAQ. With 6 bases removed from V and 0 bases from J, the gap between germline ends came to 17 bases. The CDR3 consists of 17 residues.

V usage is TRBV10-3 and J usage is TRBJ2-3; 15 positions match TRBD2. V was pared by 4 bases and J by 4 bases, with 6 bases of the junction left unmatched. This CDR3 has 17 residues. Per the germline V gene, CDR1 is ENHRY and CDR2 is SYGVKD. The DNA of the CDR3 is TGTGCCATCAGTGGAGGACTAGCGGGAGGGGTTCCAGATACGCAGTATTTT. It encodes CAISGGLAGGVPDTQYF.

J is TRBJ2-1 and V is TRBV6-5, with TRBD2 identical over 8 bases. With V trimmed by 7 bases and J by 7 bases, 12 bases remained unmatched. Germline CDR1 and CDR2: MNHEY and SVGAGI. The CDR3 extends over 15 amino acids. In nucleotides, the CDR3 is TGTGCCAGCAATCAACTAGCGGACCTAGGGAATGAGCAGTTCTTC. It is translated as CASNQLADLGNEQFF.

The chain couples TRBV7-2 to TRBJ1-2; possible D gene TRBD1, 5 bases. Per the germline V gene, CDR1 is SGHTA and CDR2 is FQGNSA. The V and J ends lost 2 bases and 8 bases respectively, with 12 bases between them. The CDR3 loop spans 13 amino acids. DNA of the CDR3: TGTGCCAGCAGCTTATTGTACAGGCTAGGCTACACCTTC. This encodes CASSLLYRLGYTF.

This clone was picked up one time. The chain uses TRBV9 and TRBJ2-1; perhaps TRBD2 as D (5 bases). The CDR3 contains 16 residues. Trimming cost V 4 bases and J 7 bases, with 21 bases left between them. Germline lookup yields CDR1 SGDLS and CDR2 YYNGEE. As DNA, the CDR3 is TGTGCCAGCAGCCTCCAAGGGATAGCGTGGGGTAATGAGCAGTTCTTC. It is translated as CASSLQGIAWGNEQFF.

J is TRBJ2-3 and V is TRBV19; D remains unclear. V lost 1 base and J 6 bases, leaving 14 bases between the germline ends. Germline values: CDR1 LNHDA, CDR2 SQIVND (reference sequence). The CDR3 covers 15 residues. The CDR3 DNA reads as TGTGCCAGTAGTATAGGAGGATCACTCGGCGATACGCAGTATTTT. It yields the protein CASSIGGSLGDTQYF.

The V and J genes are TRBV4-1 and TRBJ2-7; 10 positions match TRBD2. Germline-derived CDR1 and CDR2 are MGHRA and YSYEKL. This CDR3 contains 15 residues. The V and J ends lost 3 bases and 3 bases, in that order; junction bases with no gene match: 5. The CDR3 DNA is TGCGCCAGCAGCCACGCTAGCGGGGGAGGCTACGAGCAGTACTTC. Translating it yields CASSHASGGGYEQYF.

As to this clone: The same CDR3 also results from other DNA sequences found in this sample. This rearrangement joins TRBV5-8 to TRBJ2-5; D perhaps matches TRBD1 (5 bases). Trimming took off 2 bases at V and 1 base at J, with 9 bases between the two ends. Germline assignment: CDR1 SGHTS and CDR2 YDEGEE. The CDR3 spans 14 residues. Written as DNA, the CDR3 is TGTGCCAGCAGCTTCCGACAGCCCCAAGAGACCCAGTACTTC. Its translation: CASSFRQPQETQYF.

J is TRBJ1-1 and V is TRBV28; D is ambiguous. This CDR3 is built from 18 residues. Trimming removed 7 bases from V and 2 bases from J, with 26 bases in between. Germline CDR1 and CDR2: MDHEN and SYDVKM. CDR3 nucleotide sequence: TGTGCCAGCAATGCAGCAGGTCTTACAACGAAAAGAAACACTGAAGCTTTCTTT. This gives the protein CASNAAGLTTKRNTEAFF.

This chain connects TRBV28 to TRBJ1-3; TRBD1 is a possible D gene (6 bases). This CDR3 comprises 14 residues. V lost 5 bases and J 2 bases, leaving 10 bases between the germline ends. Germline V lookup: CDR1 MDHEN, CDR2 SYDVKM. The chain's CDR3 is CASSQQGTGNTIYF. CDR3 in DNA: TGTGCCAGCAGTCAACAGGGTACTGGAAACACCATATATTTT.

This rearrangement joins TRBV15 to TRBJ2-4, with D unclear. The CDR3 loop spans 17 amino acids. V was pared by 0 bases and J by 0 bases, with 12 bases between. CDR1 LNHNV and CDR2 YYDKDF come from the germline V gene (reference sequence). The CDR3 sequence is CATSRDWAGLAKNIQYF. In DNA form, the CDR3 reads TGTGCCACCAGCAGAGATTGGGCAGGTTTAGCCAAAAACATTCAGTACTTC.

The chain is built from TRBV4-1 and TRBJ1-1, with 10 bases aligning to TRBD1. CDR1 and CDR2 from the germline V gene are MGHRA and YSYEKL. CDR3 size: 15 residues. Unmatched junction bases numbered 5, after V lost 4 bases and J lost 3 bases. The CDR3 spells CASSPSTGGYTEAFF. The CDR3 region has the DNA TGCGCCAGCAGCCCCTCGACAGGGGGCTACACTGAAGCTTTCTTT.

The chain joins TRBV18 to TRBJ2-5, with 16 positions matching TRBD2. Trimming took 0 bases from V and 7 from J; bases not matched to a gene: 8. The germline gives CDR1 KGHSH, CDR2 LQKENI. The CDR3 is made up of 18 amino acids. CDR3 sequence: CASSPPGLAGGTTGTQYF. The CDR3 nucleotides are TGTGCCAGCTCACCACCGGGACTAGCGGGGGGGACCACAGGGACCCAGTACTTC.

The chain combines TRBV7-8 with TRBJ2-1, with 9 bases aligning to TRBD1. This CDR3 has 18 amino acids. From germline, CDR1 is SGHVS and CDR2 FQNEAQ. Trimming cost V 5 bases and J 3 bases; bases outside gene matches: 14. The CDR3 DNA reads TGTGCCAGCAGCCCAAGCTGGAACAGGGGGCGCGTCTACAATGAGCAGTTCTTC. This gives the protein CASSPSWNRGRVYNEQFF.

The chain is built from TRBV30 and TRBJ1-2; D uncertain. This CDR3 has 13 amino acids. V was cut by 0 bases and J by 8 bases, with 13 bases left in between. Germline V gene sequence: CDR1 GTSNPN, CDR2 SVGIG (reference sequence). This CDR3 reads CAWSVRSPPGYTF. The CDR3 DNA sequence: TGTGCCTGGAGTGTAAGGAGTCCCCCCGGCTACACCTTC.

This clone occurred a few times. The V gene is TRBV5-6, the J gene TRBJ1-6; D is undetermined. The CDR3 totals 16 residues. Germline CDR1 reads SGHDT; CDR2 reads YYEEEE. V gave up 0 bases and J gave up 9 bases, with 16 bases separating them. The CDR3, as DNA: TGTGCCAGCAGCTTGGGGCCGGGAAGGCTGGGTTCACCCCTCCACTTT. The encoded protein is CASSLGPGRLGSPLHF.

The chain links TRBV10-3 to TRBJ2-7; D perhaps matches TRBD1 (6 bases). The germline CDR1 and CDR2 sequences are ENHRY and SYGVKD. CDR3 size: 15 residues. Trimming took off 2 bases at V and 4 bases at J, with 15 bases between the two ends. In DNA, the CDR3 is TGTGCCATCAGTGAGGGCGCCGGGACAAAGTACGAGCAGTACTTC. Protein sequence: CAISEGAGTKYEQYF.

The V call is TRBV27, the J call TRBJ2-2; possibly TRBD2 for D (5 bases). V lost 5 bases, J lost 7 bases, and 17 bases lay in between. The CDR3 loop spans 15 amino acids. From germline, CDR1 is MNHEY and CDR2 SMNVEV (reference sequence). CDR3 in amino acids: CASSPLTYAGGELFF. CDR3 sequence (DNA): TGTGCCAGCAGTCCCTTAACCTACGCGGGCGGGGAGCTGTTTTTT.

The chain uses TRBV7-6 and TRBJ1-4, with 7 bases aligning to TRBD1. Germline loops: CDR1 SGHVS, CDR2 FNYEAQ. The CDR3 sequence is 14 residues long. V lost 3 bases and J lost 8; bases outside the gene matches: 6. The DNA of the CDR3 is TGTGCCAGCAGCTTCGTGCAGGGGGACGAAAAACTGTTTTTT. Amino acids: CASSFVQGDEKLFF.

The chain is built from TRBV11-3 and TRBJ2-3; D is ambiguous. V lost 5 bases and J lost 2, with 5 bases in between. Germline-derived CDR1 and CDR2 are SGHNT and YENEEA. The CDR3 loop spans 12 amino acids. The CDR3 spells CASSLSTDTQYF. The CDR3 DNA reads as TGTGCCAGCAGCCTATCCACAGATACGCAGTATTTT.